The rows below give T cell receptor beta chains drawn from one sample of a study of OX40 agonist ivuxolimab in advanced cancers. Some clones are missing from TCRdb's copy, which holds only in-frame ones; the method was immunoSEQ multiplex PCR. The repertoire includes tens of thousands of clones, 75% to 90% of them detected once, and 25% sits in the top ten. Sequencing was performed on CD4+ or CD8+ T cells sorted from blood, taken in a trial of the OX40 agonist ivuxolimab. These receptors originate from an adult with an advanced solid tumor such as melanoma, head and neck, liver or kidney cancer. CDR3s leave out the opening cysteine and the closing phenylalanine or tryptophan. A D gene is named only where the DNA matches it firmly.

NA | TRBJ1-2 | TRBV29-1 | 12 | SVDVPGTGGGYT
NA | TRBJ1-2 | TRBV7-8 | 12 | ASSQDRGRDGYT
NA | TRBJ2-1 | TRBV6-1 | 13 | ASSVGQNAYNEQF
TRBD2 | TRBJ2-5 | TRBV27 | 15 | ASSLNGLAGGQETQY
NA | TRBJ1-2 | TRBV6-1 | 13 | ASSVRKGLNYGYT
NA | TRBJ2-5 | TRBV7-9 | 13 | ASSPVGERRETQY
TRBD1 | TRBJ2-1 | TRBV6-6 | 14 | ASSSSVGQVYNEQF
NA | TRBJ2-2 | TRBV15 | 10 | ATSIFPGELF
NA | TRBJ2-1 | TRBV7-9 | 11 | ASSLAGLYEQF
NA | TRBJ1-1 | TRBV7-3 | 10 | ASSLTGTEAF
NA | TRBJ1-1 | TRBV4-1 | 10 | ASSSEQGEAF
TRBD1 | TRBJ2-7 | TRBV5-5 | 13 | ASSLGDRGLDEQY
NA | TRBJ2-7 | TRBV5-4 | 13 | ASSQERAETYEQY
NA | TRBJ2-1 | TRBV11-3 | 12 | ASSLDATMEEQF
TRBD1 | TRBJ2-7 | TRBV7-6 | 13 | ASSPGTGGLYEQY